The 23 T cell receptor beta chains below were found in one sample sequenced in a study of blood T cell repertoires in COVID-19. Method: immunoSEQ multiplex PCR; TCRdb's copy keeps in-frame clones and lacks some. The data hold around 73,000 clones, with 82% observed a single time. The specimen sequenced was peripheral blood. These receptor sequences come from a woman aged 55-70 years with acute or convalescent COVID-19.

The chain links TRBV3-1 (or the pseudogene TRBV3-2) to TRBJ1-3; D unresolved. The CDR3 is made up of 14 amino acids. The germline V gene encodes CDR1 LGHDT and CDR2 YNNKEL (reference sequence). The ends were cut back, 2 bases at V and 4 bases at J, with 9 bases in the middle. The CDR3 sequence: CASSQREAGNTIYF. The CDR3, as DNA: TGTGCCAGCAGCCAAAGGGAGGCCGGAAACACCATATATTTT.

CDR3 coding DNA: TGTGCCAGCAGTACAGGGGTGGGAAACACTGAAGCTTTCTTT. It codes for CASSTGVGNTEAFF. The genes are TRBV6-2 or TRBV6-3 and TRBJ1-1; 7 nucleotides line up with TRBD1. This CDR3 contains 14 residues. Germline V gene lookup returns CDR1 MNHEY and CDR2 SVGEGT. V lost 5 bases to trimming and J lost 2 bases; unmatched junction nucleotides: 5.

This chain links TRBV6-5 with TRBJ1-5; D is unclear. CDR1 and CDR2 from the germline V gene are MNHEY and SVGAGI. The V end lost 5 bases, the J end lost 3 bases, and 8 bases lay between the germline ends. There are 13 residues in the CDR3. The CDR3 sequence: CASSPSDNQPQHF. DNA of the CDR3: TGTGCCAGCAGTCCCAGCGACAATCAGCCCCAGCATTTT.

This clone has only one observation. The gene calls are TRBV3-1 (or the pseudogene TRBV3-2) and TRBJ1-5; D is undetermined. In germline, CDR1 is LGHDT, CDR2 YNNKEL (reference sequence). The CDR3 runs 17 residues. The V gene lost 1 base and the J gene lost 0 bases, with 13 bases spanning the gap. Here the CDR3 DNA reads TGTGCCAGCAGCCAAGGGGTTAGCGTCTATAGCAATCAGCCCCAGCATTTT. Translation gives CASSQGVSVYSNQPQHF.

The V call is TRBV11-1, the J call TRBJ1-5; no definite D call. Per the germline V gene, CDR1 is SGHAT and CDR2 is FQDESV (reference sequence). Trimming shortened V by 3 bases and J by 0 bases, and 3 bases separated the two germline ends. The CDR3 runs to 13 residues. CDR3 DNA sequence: TGTGCCAGCAGCTTCCATAGCAATCAGCCCCAGCATTTT. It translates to CASSFHSNQPQHF.

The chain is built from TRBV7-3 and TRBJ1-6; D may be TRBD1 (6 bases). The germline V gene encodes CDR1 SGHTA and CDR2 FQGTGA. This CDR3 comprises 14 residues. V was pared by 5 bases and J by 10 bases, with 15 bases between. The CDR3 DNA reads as TGTGCCAGCAGCGCTACAGGGACGGGATCACCCCTCCACTTT. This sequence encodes CASSATGTGSPLHF.

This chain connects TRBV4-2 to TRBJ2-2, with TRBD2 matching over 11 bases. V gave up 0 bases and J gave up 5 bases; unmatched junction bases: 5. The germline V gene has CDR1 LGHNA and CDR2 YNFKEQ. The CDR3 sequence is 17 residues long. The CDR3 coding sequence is TGTGCCAGCAGCCAAGATCTAGCGGGGGGTGGGACCGGGGAGCTGTTTTTT. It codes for CASSQDLAGGGTGELFF.

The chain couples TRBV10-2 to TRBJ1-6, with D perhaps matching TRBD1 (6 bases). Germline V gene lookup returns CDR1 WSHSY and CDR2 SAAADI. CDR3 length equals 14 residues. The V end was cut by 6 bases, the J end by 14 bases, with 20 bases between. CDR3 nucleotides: TGCGCCAGCAGAAATGGACAGATCGGCTCGGCCCTCCACTTT. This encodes CASRNGQIGSALHF.

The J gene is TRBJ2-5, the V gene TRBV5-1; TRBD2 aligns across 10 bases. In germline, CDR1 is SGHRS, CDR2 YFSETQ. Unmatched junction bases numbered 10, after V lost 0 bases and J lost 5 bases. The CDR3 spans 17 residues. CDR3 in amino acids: CASSLGSLAGARETQYF. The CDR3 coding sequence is TGCGCCAGCAGCTTGGGGTCGCTAGCGGGAGCAAGGGAGACCCAGTACTTC.

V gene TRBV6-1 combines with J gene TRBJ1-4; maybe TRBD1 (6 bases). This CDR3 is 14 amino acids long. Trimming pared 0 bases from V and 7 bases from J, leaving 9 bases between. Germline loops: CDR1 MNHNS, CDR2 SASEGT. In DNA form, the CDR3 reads TGTGCCAGCAGTGAAGCCGTGGGGGCTGAAAAACTGTTTTTT. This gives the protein CASSEAVGAEKLFF.

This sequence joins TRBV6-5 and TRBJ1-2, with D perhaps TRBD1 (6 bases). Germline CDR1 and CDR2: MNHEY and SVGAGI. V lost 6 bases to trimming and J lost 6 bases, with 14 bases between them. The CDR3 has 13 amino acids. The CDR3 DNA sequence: TGTGCCAGCAGAAATACAGGGAACCATGGCTACACCTTC. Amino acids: CASRNTGNHGYTF.

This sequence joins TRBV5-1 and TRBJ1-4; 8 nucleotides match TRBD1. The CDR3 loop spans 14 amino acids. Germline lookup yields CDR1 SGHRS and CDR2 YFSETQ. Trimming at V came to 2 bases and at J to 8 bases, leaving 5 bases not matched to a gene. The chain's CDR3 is CASSFGTGPEKLFF. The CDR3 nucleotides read TGCGCCAGCAGCTTCGGGACAGGCCCGGAAAAACTGTTTTTT.

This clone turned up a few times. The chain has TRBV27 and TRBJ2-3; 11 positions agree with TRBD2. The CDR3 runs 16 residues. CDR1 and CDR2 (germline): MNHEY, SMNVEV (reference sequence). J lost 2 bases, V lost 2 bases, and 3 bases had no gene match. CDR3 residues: CASSLTSGGVTDTQYF. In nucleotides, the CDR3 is TGTGCCAGCAGTTTAACTAGCGGGGGCGTCACAGATACGCAGTATTTT.

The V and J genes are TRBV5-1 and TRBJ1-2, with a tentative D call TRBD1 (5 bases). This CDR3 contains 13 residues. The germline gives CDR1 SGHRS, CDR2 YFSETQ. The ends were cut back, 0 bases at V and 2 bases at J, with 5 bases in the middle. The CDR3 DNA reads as TGCGCCAGCAGCTTGGACAGGAACTATGGCTACACCTTC. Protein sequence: CASSLDRNYGYTF.

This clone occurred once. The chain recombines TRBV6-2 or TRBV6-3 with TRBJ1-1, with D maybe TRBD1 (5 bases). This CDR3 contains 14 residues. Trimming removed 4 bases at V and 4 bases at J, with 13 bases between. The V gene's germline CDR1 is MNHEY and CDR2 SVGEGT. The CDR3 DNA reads TGTGCCAGCAGTTCGAGGGCGGGGGGCACTGAAGCTTTCTTT. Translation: CASSSRAGGTEAFF.

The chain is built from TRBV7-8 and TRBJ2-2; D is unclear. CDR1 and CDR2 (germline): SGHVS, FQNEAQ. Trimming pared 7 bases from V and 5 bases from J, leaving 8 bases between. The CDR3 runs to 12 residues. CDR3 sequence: CASTSFTGELFF. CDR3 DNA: TGTGCCAGCACCTCTTTTACCGGGGAGCTGTTTTTT.

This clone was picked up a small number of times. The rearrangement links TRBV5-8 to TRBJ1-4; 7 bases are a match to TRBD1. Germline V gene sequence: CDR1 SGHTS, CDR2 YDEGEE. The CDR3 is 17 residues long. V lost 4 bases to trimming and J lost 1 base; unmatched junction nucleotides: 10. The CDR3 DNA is TGTGCCAGCAGCCCGGCAGGCAGGGGGAGAACTAATGAAAAACTGTTTTTT. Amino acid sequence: CASSPAGRGRTNEKLFF.

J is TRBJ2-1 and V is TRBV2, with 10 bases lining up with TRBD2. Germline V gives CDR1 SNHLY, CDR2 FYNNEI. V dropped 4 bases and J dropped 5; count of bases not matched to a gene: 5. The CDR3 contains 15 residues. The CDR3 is CASSGLAGGDNEQFF. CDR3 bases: TGTGCCAGCAGTGGGTTAGCGGGGGGTGACAATGAGCAGTTCTTC.

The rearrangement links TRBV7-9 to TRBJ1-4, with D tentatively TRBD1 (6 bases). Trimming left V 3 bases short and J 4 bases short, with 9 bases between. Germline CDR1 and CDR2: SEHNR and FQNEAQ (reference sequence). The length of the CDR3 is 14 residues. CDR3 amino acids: CASSFRGRNEKLFF. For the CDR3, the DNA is TGTGCCAGCAGCTTCAGGGGACGTAATGAAAAACTGTTTTTT.

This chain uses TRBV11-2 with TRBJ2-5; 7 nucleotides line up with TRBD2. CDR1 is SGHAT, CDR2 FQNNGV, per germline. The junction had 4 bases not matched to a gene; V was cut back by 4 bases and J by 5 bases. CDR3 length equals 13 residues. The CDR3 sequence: CASSYLGGETQYF. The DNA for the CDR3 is TGTGCCAGCAGCTACCTCGGGGGGGAGACCCAGTACTTC. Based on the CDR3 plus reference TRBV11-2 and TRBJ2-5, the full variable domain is EAGVAQSPRYKIIEKRQSVAFWCNPISGHATLYWYQQILGQGPKLLIQFQNNGVVDDSQLPKDRFSAERLKGVDSTLKIQPAKLEDSAVYLCASSYLGGETQYFGPGTRLLVL.

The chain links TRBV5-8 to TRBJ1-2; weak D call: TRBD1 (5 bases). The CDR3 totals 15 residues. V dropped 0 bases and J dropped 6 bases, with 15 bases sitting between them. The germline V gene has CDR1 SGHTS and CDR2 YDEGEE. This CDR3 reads CASSLEPGLLNGYTF. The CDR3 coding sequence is TGTGCCAGCAGCTTGGAACCGGGACTGCTAAATGGCTACACCTTC.

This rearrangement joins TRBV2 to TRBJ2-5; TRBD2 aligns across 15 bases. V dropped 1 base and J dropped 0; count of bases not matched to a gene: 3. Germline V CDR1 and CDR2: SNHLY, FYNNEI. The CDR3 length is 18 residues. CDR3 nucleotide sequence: TGTGCCAGCAGTGAAGGGACTAGCGGGGGGGTTTACCAAGAGACCCAGTACTTC. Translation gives CASSEGTSGGVYQETQYF. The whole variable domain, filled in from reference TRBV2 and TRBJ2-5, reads EPEVTQTPSHQVTQMGQEVILRCVPISNHLYFYWYRQILGQKVEFLVSFYNNEISEKSEIFDDQFSVERPDGSNFTLKIRSTKLEDSAMYFCASSEGTSGGVYQETQYFGPGTRLLVL.

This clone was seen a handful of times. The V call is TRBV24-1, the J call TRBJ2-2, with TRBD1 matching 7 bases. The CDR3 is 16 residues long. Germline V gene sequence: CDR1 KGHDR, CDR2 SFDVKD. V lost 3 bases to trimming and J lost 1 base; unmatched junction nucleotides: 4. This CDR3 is CATSDVGTENTGELFF. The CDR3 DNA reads TGTGCCACCAGTGATGTCGGGACAGAGAACACCGGGGAGCTGTTTTTT.